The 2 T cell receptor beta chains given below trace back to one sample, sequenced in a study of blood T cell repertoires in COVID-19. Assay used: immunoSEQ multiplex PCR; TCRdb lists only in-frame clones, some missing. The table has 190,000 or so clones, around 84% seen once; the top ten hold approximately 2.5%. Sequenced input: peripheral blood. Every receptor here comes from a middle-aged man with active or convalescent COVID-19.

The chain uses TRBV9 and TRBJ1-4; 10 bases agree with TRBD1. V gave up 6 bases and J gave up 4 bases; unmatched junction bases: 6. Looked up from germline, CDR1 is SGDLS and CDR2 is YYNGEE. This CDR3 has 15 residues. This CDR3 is CASTVTGGNNEKLFF. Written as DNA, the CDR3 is TGTGCCAGCACCGTGACAGGGGGCAATAATGAAAAACTGTTTTTT.

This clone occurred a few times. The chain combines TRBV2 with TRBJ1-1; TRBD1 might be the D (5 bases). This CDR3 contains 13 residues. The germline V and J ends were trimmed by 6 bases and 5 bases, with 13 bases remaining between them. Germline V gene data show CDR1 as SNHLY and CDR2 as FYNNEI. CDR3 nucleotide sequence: TGTGCCAGCAGGCTGGGGCAGGCTACTGAAGCTTTCTTT. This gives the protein CASRLGQATEAFF.